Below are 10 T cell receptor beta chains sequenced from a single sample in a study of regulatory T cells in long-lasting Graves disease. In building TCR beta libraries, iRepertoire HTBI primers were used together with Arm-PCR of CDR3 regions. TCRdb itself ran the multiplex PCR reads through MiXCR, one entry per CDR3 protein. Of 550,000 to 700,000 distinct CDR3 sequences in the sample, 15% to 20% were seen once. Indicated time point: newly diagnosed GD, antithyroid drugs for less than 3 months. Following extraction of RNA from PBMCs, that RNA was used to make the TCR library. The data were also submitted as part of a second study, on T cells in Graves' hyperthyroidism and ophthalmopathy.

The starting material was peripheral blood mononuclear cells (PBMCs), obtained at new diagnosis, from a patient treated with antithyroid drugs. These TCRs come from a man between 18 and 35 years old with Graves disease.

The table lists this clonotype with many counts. The CDR3 spells CASSRRGEQAGELFF. The DNA for the CDR3 is TGCGCCAGCAGCCGGAGGGGTGAACAGGCCGGGGAGCTGTTTTTT. V usage is TRBV5-1 and J usage is TRBJ2-2; D possibly corresponds to TRBD2 (6 bases). Germline values: CDR1 SGHRS, CDR2 YFSETQ. The CDR3 covers 15 residues. With 4 bases removed from V and 6 bases from J, the gap between germline ends came to 16 bases.

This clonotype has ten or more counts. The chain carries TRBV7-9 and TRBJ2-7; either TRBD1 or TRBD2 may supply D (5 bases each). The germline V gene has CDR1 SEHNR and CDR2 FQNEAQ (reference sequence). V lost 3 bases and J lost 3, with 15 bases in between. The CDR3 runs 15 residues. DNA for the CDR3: TGTGCCAGCAGCTTGACTACCCAGGGTAACTACGAGCAGTACTTC. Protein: CASSLTTQGNYEQYF.

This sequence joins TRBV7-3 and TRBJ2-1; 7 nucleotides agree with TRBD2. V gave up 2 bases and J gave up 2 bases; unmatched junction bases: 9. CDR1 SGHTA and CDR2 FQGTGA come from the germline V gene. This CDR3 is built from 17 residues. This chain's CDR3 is CASSLLSSGRAYNEQFF. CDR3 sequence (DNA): TGTGCCAGCAGCTTACTATCAAGTGGGAGGGCCTACAATGAGCAGTTCTTC.

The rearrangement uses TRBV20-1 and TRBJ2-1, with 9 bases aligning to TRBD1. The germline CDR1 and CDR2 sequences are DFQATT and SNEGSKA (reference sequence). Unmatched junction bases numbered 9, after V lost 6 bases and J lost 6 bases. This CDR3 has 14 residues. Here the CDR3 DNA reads TGCAGTGCCAGAACCGGGACAGGGTTCAATGAGCAGTTCTTC. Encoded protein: CSARTGTGFNEQFF.

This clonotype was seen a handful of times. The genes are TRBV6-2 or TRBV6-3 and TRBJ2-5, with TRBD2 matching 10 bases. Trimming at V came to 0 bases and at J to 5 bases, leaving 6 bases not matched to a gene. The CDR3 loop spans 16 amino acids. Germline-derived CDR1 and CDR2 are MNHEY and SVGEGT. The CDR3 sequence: CASSYSASGGGETQYF. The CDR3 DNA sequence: TGTGCCAGCAGTTACTCGGCTAGCGGGGGCGGGGAGACCCAGTACTTC.

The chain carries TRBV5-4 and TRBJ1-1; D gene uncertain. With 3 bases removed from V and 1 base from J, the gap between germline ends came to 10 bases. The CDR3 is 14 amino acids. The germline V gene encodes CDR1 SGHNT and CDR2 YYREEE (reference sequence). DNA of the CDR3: TGTGCCAGCAGCTCATTCGGGAGGAACACTGAAGCTTTCTTT. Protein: CASSSFGRNTEAFF.

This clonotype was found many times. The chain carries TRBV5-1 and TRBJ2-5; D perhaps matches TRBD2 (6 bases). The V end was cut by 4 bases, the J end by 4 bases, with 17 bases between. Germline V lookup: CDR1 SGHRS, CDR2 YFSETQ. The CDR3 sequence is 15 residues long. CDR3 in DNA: TGCGCCAGCAGCCTCTTTCCGGGAGAGCTAGAGACCCAGTACTTC. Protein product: CASSLFPGELETQYF.

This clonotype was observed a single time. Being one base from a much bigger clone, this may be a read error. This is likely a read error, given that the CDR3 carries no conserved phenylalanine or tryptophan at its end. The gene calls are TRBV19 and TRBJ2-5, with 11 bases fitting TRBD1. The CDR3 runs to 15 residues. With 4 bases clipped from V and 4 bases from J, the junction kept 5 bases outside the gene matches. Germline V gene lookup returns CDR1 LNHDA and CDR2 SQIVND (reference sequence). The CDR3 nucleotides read TGTGCCAGTAGTAACACCGGGACAGGGGGAGAGACCCAGTACTAC. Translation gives CASSNTGTGGETQYY.

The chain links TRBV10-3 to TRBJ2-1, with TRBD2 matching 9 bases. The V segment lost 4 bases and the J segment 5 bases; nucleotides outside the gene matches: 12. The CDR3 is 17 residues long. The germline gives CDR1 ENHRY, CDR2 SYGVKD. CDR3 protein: CAISARLAGLSDNEQFF. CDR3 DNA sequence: TGTGCCATCAGTGCGAGGCTAGCGGGGCTTTCGGACAATGAGCAGTTCTTC.

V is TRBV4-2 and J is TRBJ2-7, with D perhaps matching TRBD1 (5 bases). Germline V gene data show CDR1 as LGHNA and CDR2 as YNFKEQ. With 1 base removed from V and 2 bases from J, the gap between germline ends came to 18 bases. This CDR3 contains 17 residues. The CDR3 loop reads CASSQGNGAGPTYEQYF. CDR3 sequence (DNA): TGTGCCAGCAGCCAAGGAAATGGGGCAGGGCCTACCTACGAGCAGTACTTC.